This T cell receptor (beta chain) appears in the sequencing data of a study of T cells in Graves' hyperthyroidism and ophthalmopathy. Broader study findings: The model anticipated ophthalmopathy a median about six months pre-onset.

In germline, CDR1 is SGHAT, CDR2 FQNNGV. V was clipped by 8 bases and J by 4 bases; unmatched bases: 21. CDR3 length: 19 amino acids. Using RNA transcripts as the source, TCR beta CDR3 regions were amplified. RT-PCR in the first round (using the HTBI primer set) targeted the TCR CDR3. One entry per CDR3 protein, called by TCRdb with MiXCR from the multiplex PCR reads. The sample lists 400,000 to 500,000 distinct CDR3 sequences, roughly an eighth occurring once. Patients counted as stable if ophthalmopathy did not develop within 18 months. Subjects aged 18 to 65 presented with newly diagnosed hyperthyroidism of less than 2 months' duration. At least ten counts were recorded for this clonotype. Its target is not known.

Sample: blood. The chain has TRBV11-2 and TRBJ2-1; 9 positions match TRBD1. This clonotype was obtained from a woman aged 18-29 years with Graves' hyperthyroidism. The CDR3 is CASGGTQGAGGSRYNEQFF. In DNA, the CDR3 is TGTGCCAGCGGGGGGACACAGGGGGCAGGGGGCTCGAGATACAATGAGCAGTTCTTC. Combining the CDR3 with reference TRBV11-2 and TRBJ2-1 gives the whole variable domain EAGVAQSPRYKIIEKRQSVAFWCNPISGHATLYWYQQILGQGPKLLIQFQNNGVVDDSQLPKDRFSAERLKGVDSTLKIQPAKLEDSAVYLCASGGTQGAGGSRYNEQFFGPGTRLTVL.